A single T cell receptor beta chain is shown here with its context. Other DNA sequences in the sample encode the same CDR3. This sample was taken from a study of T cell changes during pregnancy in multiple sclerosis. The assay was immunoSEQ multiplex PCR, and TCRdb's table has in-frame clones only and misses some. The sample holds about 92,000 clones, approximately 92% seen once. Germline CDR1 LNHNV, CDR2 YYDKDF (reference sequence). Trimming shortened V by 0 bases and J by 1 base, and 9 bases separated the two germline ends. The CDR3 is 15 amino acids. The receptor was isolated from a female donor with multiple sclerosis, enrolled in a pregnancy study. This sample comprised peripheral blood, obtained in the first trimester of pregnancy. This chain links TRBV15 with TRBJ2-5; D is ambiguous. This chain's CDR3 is CATSRDGGSQETQYF. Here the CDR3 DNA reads TGTGCCACCAGCAGAGATGGCGGTAGCCAAGAGACCCAGTACTTC.